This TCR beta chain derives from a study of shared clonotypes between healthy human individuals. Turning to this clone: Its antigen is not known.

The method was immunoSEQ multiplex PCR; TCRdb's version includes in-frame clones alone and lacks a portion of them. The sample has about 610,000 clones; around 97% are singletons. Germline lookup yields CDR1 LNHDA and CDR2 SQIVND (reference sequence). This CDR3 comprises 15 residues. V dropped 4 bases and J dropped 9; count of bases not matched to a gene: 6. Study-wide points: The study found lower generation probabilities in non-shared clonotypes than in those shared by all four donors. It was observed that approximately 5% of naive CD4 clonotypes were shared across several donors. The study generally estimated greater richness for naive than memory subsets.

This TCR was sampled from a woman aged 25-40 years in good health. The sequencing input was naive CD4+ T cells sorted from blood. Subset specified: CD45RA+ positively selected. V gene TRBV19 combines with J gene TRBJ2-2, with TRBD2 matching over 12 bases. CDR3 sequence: CASSKLAGGNRELFF. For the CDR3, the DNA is TGTGCCAGTAGTAAGCTAGCGGGAGGGAATCGGGAGCTGTTTTTT. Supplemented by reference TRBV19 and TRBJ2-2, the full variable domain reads DGGITQSPKYLFRKEGQNVTLSCEQNLNHDAMYWYRQDPGQGLRLIYYSQIVNDFQKGDIAEGYSVSREKKESFPLTVTSAQKNPTAFYLCASSKLAGGNRELFFGEGSRLTVL.